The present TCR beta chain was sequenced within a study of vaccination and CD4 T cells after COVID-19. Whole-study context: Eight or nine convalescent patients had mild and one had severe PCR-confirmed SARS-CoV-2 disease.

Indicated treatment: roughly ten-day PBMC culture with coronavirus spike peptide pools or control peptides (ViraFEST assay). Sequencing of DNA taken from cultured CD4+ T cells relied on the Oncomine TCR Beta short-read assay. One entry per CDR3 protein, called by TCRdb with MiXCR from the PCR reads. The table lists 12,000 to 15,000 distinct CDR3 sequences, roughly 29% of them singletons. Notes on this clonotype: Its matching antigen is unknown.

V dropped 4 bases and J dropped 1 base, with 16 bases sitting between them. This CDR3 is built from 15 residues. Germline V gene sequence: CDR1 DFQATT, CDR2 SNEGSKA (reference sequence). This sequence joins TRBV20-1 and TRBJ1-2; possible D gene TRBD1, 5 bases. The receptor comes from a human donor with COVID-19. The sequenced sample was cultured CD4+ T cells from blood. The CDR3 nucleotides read TGCAGTGCTACCCAGGACGGGGGAAGTAACTATGGCTACACCTTC. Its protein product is CSATQDGGSNYGYTF.